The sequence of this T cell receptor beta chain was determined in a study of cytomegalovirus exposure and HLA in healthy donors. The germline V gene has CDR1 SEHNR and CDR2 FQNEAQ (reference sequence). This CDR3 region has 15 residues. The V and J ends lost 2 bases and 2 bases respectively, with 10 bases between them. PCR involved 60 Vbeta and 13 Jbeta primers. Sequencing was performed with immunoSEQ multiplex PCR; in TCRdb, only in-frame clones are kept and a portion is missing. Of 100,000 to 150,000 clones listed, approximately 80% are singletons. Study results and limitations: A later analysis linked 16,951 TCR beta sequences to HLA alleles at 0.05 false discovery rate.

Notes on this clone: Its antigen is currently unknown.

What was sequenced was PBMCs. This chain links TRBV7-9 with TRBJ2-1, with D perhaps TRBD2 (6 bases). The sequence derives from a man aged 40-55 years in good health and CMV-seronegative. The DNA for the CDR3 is TGTGCCAGCAGCTTATTAGCGGCCACCTACAATGAGCAGTTCTTC. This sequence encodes CASSLLAATYNEQFF. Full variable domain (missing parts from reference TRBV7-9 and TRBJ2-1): DTGVSQNPRHKITKRGQNVTFRCDPISEHNRLYWYRQTLGQGPEFLTYFQNEAQLEKSRLLSDRFSAERPKGSFSTLEIQRTEQGDSAMYLCASSLLAATYNEQFFGPGTRLTVL.